This T cell receptor (beta chain) appears in the sequencing data of a study of beta chain features in type 1 diabetes. General observations from the study: In all four CD4+ subsets, TCRB CDR3 length was significantly, moderately reduced in type 1 diabetes.

In this sample, this clone turned up a few times. Antigen unknown. This same CDR3 is encoded by further DNA sequences in the sample. The isolated RNA, all of it, was reverse transcribed, so expressed TCRB transcripts were what got sequenced. Measured with immunoSEQ multiplex PCR; TCRdb has only the in-frame clones, and not every one. The sample records about 640,000 clones, around 12% being singletons. Trimming took 0 bases from V and 4 from J, leaving 8 bases between them. Germline V gene sequence: CDR1 SGHRS, CDR2 YFSETQ. The CDR3 has 14 amino acids. Sequencing was performed on naive CD4+ T cells from blood. The TCR originated in a man aged 25 to 45 with type 1 diabetes. The rearrangement joins TRBV5-1 to TRBJ1-5; D not resolved. CDR3 sequence reads: CASSLGEVNQPQHF. As DNA, the CDR3 is TGCGCCAGCAGCTTGGGGGAAGTTAATCAGCCCCAGCATTTT.